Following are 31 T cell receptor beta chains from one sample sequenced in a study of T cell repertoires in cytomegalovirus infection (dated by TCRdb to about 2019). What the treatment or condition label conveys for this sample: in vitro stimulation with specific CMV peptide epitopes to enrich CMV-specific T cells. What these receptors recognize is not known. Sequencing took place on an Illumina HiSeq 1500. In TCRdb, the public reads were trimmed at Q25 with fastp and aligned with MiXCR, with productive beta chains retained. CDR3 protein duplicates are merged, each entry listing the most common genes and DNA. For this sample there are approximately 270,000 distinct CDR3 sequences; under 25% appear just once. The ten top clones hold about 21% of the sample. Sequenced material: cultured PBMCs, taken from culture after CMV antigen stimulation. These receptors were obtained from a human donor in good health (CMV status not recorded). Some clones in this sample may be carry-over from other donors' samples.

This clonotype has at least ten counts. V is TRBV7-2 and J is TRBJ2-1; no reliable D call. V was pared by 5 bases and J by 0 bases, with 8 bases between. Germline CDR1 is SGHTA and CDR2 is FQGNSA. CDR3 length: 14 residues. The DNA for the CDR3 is TGTGCCAGCAGCGATAGGGCCTCCTACAATGAGCAGTTCTTC. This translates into CASSDRASYNEQFF.

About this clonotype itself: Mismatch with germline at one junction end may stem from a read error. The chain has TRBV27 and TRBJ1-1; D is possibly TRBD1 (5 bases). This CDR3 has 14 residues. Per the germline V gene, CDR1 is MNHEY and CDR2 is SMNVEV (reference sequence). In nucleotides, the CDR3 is TGTGTCAGCAGTTTATCTGGACACCTAACTGAAGCTTTCTTT. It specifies CVSSLSGHLTEAFF.

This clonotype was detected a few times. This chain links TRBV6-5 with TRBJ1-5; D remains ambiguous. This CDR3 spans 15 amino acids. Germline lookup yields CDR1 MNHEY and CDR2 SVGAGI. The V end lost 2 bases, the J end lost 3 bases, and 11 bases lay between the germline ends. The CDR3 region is CASSYDGRYNQPQHF. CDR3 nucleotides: TGTGCCAGCAGTTACGACGGACGGTACAATCAGCCCCAGCATTTT.

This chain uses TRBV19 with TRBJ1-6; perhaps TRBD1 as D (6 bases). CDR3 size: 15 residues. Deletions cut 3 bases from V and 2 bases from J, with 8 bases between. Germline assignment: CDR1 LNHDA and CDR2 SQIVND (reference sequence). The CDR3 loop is CASSMDRPYNSPLHF. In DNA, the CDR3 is TGTGCCAGTAGTATGGACAGACCCTATAATTCACCCCTCCACTTT.

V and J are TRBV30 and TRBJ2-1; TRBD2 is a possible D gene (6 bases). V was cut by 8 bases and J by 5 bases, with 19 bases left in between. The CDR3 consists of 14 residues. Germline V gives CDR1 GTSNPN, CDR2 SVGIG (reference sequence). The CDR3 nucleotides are TGTGCCAGGGGTGGGGGGTGGGGAGACAATGAGCAGTTCTTC. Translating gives CARGGGWGDNEQFF.

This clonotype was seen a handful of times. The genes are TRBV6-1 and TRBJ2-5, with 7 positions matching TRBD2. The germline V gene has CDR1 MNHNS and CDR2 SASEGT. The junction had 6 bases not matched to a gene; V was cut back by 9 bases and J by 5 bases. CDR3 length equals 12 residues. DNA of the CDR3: TGTGCCAGTGGACTAGGGTGGGAGACCCAGTACTTC. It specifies CASGLGWETQYF.

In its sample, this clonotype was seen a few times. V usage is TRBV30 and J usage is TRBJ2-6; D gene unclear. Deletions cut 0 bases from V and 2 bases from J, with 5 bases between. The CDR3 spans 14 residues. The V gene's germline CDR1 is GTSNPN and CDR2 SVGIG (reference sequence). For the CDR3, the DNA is TGTGCCTGGAGTGTACAAGCTGGGGCCAACGTCCTGACTTTC. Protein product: CAWSVQAGANVLTF.

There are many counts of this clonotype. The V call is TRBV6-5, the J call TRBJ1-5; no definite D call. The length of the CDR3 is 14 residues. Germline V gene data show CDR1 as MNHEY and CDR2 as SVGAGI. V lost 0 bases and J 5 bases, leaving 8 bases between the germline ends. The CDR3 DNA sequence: TGTGCCAGCAGTTACTCGTCCGGGGATCAGCCCCAGCATTTT. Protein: CASSYSSGDQPQHF.

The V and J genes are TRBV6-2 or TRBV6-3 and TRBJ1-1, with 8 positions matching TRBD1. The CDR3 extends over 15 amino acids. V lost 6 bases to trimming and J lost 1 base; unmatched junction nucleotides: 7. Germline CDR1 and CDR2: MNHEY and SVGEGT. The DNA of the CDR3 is TGTGCCAGCAGGGAACGGACAGGGCCGAACACTGAAGCTTTCTTT. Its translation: CASRERTGPNTEAFF.

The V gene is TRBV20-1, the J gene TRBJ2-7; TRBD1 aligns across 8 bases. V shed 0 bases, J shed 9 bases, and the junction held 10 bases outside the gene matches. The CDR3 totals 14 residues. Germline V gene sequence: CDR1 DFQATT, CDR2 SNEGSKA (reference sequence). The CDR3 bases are TGCAGTGCTAGAGATCTCGGGACAGGAACTCGGCAGTACTTC. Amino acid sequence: CSARDLGTGTRQYF.

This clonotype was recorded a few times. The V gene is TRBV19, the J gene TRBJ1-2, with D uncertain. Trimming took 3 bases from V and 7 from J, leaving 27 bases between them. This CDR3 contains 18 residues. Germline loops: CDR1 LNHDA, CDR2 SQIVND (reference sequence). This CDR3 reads CASSIKSPIGPTVRGYTF. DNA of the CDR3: TGTGCCAGTAGTATCAAAAGCCCCATTGGCCCCACCGTCCGTGGCTACACCTTC.

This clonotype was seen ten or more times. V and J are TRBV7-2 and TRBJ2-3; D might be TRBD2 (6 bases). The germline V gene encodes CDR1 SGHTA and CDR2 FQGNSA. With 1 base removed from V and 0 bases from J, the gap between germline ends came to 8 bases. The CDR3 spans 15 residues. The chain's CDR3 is CASSLVGSSTDTQYF. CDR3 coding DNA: TGTGCCAGCAGCTTAGTCGGGAGTAGCACAGATACGCAGTATTTT.

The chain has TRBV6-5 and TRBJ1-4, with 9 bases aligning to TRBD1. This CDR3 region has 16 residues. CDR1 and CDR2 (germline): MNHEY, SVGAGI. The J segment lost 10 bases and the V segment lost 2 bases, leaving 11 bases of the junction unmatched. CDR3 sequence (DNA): TGTGCCAGCAGTTACGGGGCACAGGGGGCGCTTGGAAAACTGTTTTTT. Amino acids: CASSYGAQGALGKLFF.

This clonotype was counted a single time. The CDR3 coding sequence is TGTGCCACCAGTACGGCGCCTAGCGGGGACAATGAGCAGTTCTTC. This encodes CATSTAPSGDNEQFF. The chain recombines TRBV24-1 with TRBJ2-1; the match to TRBD2 covers 9 bases. CDR3 length: 15 residues. The germline V gene encodes CDR1 KGHDR and CDR2 SFDVKD. Unmatched junction bases numbered 7, after V lost 6 bases and J lost 5 bases.

The CDR3 DNA follows: TGTGCCAGCAGCTCGGGAGGGCGGGCATACAATGAGCAGTTCTTC. Its protein product is CASSSGGRAYNEQFF. The chain combines TRBV7-9 with TRBJ2-1; 8 bases line up with TRBD2. Germline V gene data show CDR1 as SEHNR and CDR2 as FQNEAQ (reference sequence). The V segment lost 4 bases and the J segment 4 bases; nucleotides outside the gene matches: 6. The CDR3 loop spans 15 amino acids.

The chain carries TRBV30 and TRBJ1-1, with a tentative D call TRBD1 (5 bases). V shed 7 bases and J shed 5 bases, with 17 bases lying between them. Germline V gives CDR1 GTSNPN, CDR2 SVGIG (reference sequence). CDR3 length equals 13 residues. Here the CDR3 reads CASKGQLVTEAFF. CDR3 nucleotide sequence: TGTGCCTCTAAGGGGCAGCTAGTGACTGAAGCTTTCTTT.

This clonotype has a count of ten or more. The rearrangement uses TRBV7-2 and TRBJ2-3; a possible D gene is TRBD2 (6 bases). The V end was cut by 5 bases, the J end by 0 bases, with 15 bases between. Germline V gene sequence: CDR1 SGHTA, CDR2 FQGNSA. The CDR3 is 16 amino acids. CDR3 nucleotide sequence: TGTGCCAGCAGCGACCCGGGCGGGGCTAGCACAGATACGCAGTATTTT. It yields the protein CASSDPGGASTDTQYF.

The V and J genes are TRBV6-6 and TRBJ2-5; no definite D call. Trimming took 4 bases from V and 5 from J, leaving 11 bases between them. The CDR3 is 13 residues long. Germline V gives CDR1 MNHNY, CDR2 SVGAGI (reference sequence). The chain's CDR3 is CASSFYVRETQYF. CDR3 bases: TGTGCCAGCAGTTTTTACGTACGGGAGACCCAGTACTTC.

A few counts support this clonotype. The CDR3 DNA is TGCAGTGCTAGAGATAACACCTATGGCTACACCTTC. Residues: CSARDNTYGYTF. The rearrangement joins TRBV20-1 to TRBJ1-2; D is ambiguous. CDR3 length: 12 residues. The germline V gene encodes CDR1 DFQATT and CDR2 SNEGSKA (reference sequence). The V end was cut by 0 bases, the J end by 4 bases, with 6 bases between.

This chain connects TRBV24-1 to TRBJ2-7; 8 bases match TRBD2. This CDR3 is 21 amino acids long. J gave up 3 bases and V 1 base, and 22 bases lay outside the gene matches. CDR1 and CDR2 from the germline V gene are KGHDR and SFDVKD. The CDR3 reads CATSDLRTSTTALGKNYEQYF. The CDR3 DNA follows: TGTGCCACCAGTGATTTACGGACTAGCACGACGGCCCTAGGGAAAAACTACGAGCAGTACTTC.

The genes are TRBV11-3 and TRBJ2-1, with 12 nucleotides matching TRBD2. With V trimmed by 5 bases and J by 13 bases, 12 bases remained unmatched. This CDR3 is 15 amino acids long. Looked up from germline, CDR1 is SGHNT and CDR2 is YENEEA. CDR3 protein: CASSPRTSGTSDQFF. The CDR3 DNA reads TGTGCCAGCAGCCCTCGGACTAGCGGGACTTCGGATCAGTTCTTC. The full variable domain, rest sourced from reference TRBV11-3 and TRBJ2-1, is EAGVVQSPRYKIIEKKQPVAFWCNPISGHNTLYWYLQNLGQGPELLIRYENEEAVDDSQLPKDRFSAERLKGVDSTLKIQPAELGDSAVYLCASSPRTSGTSDQFFGPGTRLTVL.

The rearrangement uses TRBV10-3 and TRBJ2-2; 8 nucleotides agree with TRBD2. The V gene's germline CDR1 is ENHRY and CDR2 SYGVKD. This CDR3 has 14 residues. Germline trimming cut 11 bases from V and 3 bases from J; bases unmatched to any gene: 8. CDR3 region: CASSGLGYTGELFF. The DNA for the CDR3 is TGTGCCTCCTCGGGACTAGGGTACACCGGGGAGCTGTTTTTT.

The DNA of the CDR3 is TGTGCCAGCAGCGCAGCGGAGGGGGGGTATGGCTACACCTTC. This gives the protein CASSAAEGGYGYTF. The chain combines TRBV9 with TRBJ1-2, with TRBD1 as a possible D gene (6 bases). Trimming pared 3 bases from V and 5 bases from J, leaving 14 bases between. This CDR3 comprises 14 residues. Per the germline V gene, CDR1 is SGDLS and CDR2 is YYNGEE. The full variable domain, with the rest looked up from reference TRBV9 and TRBJ1-2, is DSGVTQTPKHLITATGQRVTLRCSPRSGDLSVYWYQQSLDQGLQFLIQYYNGEERAKGNILERFSAQQFPDLHSELNLSSLELGDSALYFCASSAAEGGYGYTFGSGTRLTVV.

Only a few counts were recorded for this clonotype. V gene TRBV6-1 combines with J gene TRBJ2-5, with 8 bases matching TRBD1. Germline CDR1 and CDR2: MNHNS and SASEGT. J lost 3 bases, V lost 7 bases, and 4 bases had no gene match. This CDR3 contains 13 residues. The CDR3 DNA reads TGTGCCAGCACGGCAGGGGGCAAAGAGACCCAGTACTTC. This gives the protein CASTAGGKETQYF.

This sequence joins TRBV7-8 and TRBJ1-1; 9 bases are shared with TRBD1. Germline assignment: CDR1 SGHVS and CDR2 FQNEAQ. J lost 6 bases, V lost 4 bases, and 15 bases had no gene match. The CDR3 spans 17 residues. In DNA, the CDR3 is TGTGCCAGCAGCTCTCTCCTTATGGACAGGGGAGGCTCTGAAGCTTTCTTT. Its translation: CASSSLLMDRGGSEAFF.

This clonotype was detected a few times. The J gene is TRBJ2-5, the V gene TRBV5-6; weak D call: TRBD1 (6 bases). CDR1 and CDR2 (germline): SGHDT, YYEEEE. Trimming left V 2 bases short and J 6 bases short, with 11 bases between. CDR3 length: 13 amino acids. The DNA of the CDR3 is TGTGCCAGCAGCTTTTCACAGGGCAAGACCCAGTACTTC. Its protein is CASSFSQGKTQYF.

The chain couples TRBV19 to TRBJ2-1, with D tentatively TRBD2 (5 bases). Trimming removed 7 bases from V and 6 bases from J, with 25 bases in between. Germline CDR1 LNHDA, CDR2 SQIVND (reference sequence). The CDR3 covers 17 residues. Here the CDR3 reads CASKGLRESARPNEQFF. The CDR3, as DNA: TGTGCCAGTAAGGGCCTTAGGGAGTCCGCCAGGCCCAATGAGCAGTTCTTC.

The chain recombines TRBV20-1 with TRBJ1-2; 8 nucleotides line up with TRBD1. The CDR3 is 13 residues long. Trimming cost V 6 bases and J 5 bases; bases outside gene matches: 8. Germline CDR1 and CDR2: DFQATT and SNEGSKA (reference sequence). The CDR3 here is CSATGTGKYGYTF. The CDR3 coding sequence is TGCAGTGCAACCGGGACAGGCAAATATGGCTACACCTTC.

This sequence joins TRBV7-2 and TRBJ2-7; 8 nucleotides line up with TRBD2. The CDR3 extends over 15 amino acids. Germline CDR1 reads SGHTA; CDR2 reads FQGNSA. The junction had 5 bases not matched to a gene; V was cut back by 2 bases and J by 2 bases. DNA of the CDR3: TGTGCCAGCAGCTTAAGCGGTAGCGGGGCCTACGAGCAGTACTTC. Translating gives CASSLSGSGAYEQYF.

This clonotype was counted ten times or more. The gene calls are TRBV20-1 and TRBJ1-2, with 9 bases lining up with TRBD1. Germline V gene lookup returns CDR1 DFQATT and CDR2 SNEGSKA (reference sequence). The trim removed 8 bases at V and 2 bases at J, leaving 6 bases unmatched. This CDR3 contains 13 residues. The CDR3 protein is CSLRDRVNYGYTF. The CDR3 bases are TGCAGTCTCCGGGACAGGGTGAACTATGGCTACACCTTC.

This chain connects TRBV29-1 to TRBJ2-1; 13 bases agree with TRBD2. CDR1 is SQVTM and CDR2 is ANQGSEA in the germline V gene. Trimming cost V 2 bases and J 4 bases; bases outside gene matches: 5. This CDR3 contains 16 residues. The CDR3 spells CSVEWGTSGVYNEQFF. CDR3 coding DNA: TGCAGCGTTGAATGGGGGACTAGCGGGGTTTACAATGAGCAGTTCTTC.